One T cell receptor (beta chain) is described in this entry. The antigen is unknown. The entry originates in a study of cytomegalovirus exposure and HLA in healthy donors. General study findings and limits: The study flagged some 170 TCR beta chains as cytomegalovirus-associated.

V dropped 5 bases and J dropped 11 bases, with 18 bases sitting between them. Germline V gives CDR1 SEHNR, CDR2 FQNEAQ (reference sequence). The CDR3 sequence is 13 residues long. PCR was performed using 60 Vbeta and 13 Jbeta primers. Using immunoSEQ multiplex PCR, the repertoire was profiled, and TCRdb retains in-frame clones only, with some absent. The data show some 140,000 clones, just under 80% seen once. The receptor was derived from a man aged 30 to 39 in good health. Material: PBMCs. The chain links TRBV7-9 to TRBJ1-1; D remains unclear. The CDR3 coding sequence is TGTGCCAGCAGCCCTCCTGGCCCCCAGTGGGCTTTCTTT. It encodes CASSPPGPQWAFF.